A selection of T cell receptor beta chains follows, all from one sample in a study of OX40 agonist ivuxolimab in advanced cancers. Sequencing used immunoSEQ multiplex PCR; TCRdb keeps in-frame clones, though not all of them. Of under 200,000 clones in the sample, approximately 94% are singletons; the top ten hold under 0.4%. The input for sequencing was CD4+ or CD8+ T cells sorted from blood, taken in a trial of the OX40 agonist ivuxolimab. Receptor source: an adult with an advanced solid tumor such as melanoma, head and neck, liver or kidney cancer. Both conserved end residues are part of each CDR3. D genes are given only for firm matches. Only some rows state a clone size, as once, few, many or a class for expanded clones.

NA NA TRBJ2-7 TRBV7-2 12 TGTGCCAGCTCTCCCGTGAAATACGAGCAGTACTTC CASSPVKYEQYF
once TRBD1 TRBJ1-1 TRBV11-2 14 TGTGCCAGCAGCCCAAGACAGGGGTGGACTGAAGCTTTCTTT CASSPRQGWTEAFF
NA NA TRBJ2-6 TRBV28 16 TGTGCCAGCAGTTTACAGGGCAGCTCTGGGGCCAACGTCCTGACTTTC CASSLQGSSGANVLTF
once NA TRBJ1-2 TRBV28 11 TGTGCCAGCCCGTCCTCCTATGGCTACACCTTC CASPSSYGYTF
NA NA TRBJ1-5 TRBV21-1 17 TGTGCCAGCAGCAATGGGTGGCAGGTCAATAGCAATCAGCCCCAGCATTTT CASSNGWQVNSNQPQHF
NA TRBD1 TRBJ2-7 TRBV4-3 15 TGCGCCAGCAGCCGGATCGGACAGGGGGCGAGGGAGCAGTACTTC CASSRIGQGAREQYF
NA NA TRBJ2-1 TRBV30 11 TGTGCCTGGAACATTCAGGTTGAGCAGTTCTTC CAWNIQVEQFF
NA TRBD1 TRBJ1-2 TRBV15 15 TGTGCCACCAGCAGGGGACAGGGGGCTGACTATGGCTACACCTTC CATSRGQGADYGYTF
NA TRBD1 TRBJ1-5 TRBV6-5 16 TGTGCCAGCAGTTACTCCCCGACAGGGTTGGGTCAGCCCCAGCATTTT CASSYSPTGLGQPQHF
NA NA TRBJ2-7 TRBV27 14 TGTGCCAGCAGTTTAAGGGTCCGTTCCTACGAGCAGTACTTC CASSLRVRSYEQYF
NA NA TRBJ2-1 TRBV7-6 13 TGTGCCAGCAGCCGTATATCCTACAATGAGCAGTTCTTC CASSRISYNEQFF
NA TRBD1 TRBJ2-3 TRBV28 17 TGTGCCAGCAGTTTGGACAGGGGGGTTTTGGGCACAGATACGCAGTATTTT CASSLDRGVLGTDTQYF
NA NA TRBJ2-7 TRBV11-2 15 TGTGCCAGCAGCCCTCGTCGGGACGGAGACTACGAGCAGTACTTC CASSPRRDGDYEQYF
once TRBD1 TRBJ1-2 TRBV15 15 TGTGCCACCAGCAGGGCCCCCAGGGGGCGGGATGGCTACACCTTC CATSRAPRGRDGYTF
NA TRBD2 TRBJ2-3 TRBV4-3 16 TGCGCCAGCAGCCAAGTTCTAGCGGGGGGAGCAGATACGCAGTATTTT CASSQVLAGGADTQYF
NA NA TRBJ2-3 TRBV5-8 14 TGTGCCAGCACCCTCGGGGGCTGGACAGATACGCAGTATTTT CASTLGGWTDTQYF
NA TRBD1 TRBJ1-4 TRBV7-2 13 TGTGCCAGCAGCTGGACAGGGAATGAAAAACTGTTTTTT CASSWTGNEKLFF
NA TRBD1 TRBJ1-1 TRBV6-1 15 TGTGCCACAGGGACAGGGGGCGGGTTGGACACTGAAGCTTTCTTT CATGTGGGLDTEAFF
NA NA TRBJ2-5 TRBV9 13 TGTGCCAGCAGCACCCCAGGAGGAGAGACCCAGTACTTC CASSTPGGETQYF
NA NA TRBJ1-2 TRBV27 16 TGTGCCAGCAGCACCGTGTGGGGCATGGAATTCTATGGCTACACCTTC CASSTVWGMEFYGYTF
NA NA TRBJ2-2 TRBV5-5 15 TGTGCCAGCAGCTTCGTCAGAACGAACACCGGGGAGCTGTTTTTT CASSFVRTNTGELFF
once NA TRBJ2-3 TRBV6-5 13 TGTGCCAGCAGTTACTCCCTGTGGGATACGCAGTATTTT CASSYSLWDTQYF
NA NA TRBJ2-7 TRBV30 12 TGTGCCTGGGACTTAACAGGGTGGGAGCAGTACTTC CAWDLTGWEQYF
once NA TRBJ2-5 TRBV27 14 TGTGCCAGCAGTTTATTGTCCGGCCAAGAGACCCAGTACTTC CASSLLSGQETQYF